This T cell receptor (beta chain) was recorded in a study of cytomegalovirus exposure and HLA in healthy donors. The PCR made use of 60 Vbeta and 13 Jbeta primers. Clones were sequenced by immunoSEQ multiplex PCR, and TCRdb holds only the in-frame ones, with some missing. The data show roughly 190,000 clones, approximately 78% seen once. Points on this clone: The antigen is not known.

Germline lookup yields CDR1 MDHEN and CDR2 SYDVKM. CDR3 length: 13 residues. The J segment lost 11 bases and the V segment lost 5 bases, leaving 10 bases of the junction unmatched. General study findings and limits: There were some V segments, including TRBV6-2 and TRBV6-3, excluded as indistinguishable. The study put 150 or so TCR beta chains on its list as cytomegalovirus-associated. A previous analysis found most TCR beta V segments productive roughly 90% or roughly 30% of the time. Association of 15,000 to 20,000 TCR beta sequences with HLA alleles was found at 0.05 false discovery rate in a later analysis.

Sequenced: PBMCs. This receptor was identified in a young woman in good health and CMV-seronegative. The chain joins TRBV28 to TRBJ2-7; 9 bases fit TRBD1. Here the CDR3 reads CASSEALDRGKYF. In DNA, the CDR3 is TGTGCCAGCAGTGAAGCCCTCGACAGGGGGAAGTACTTC.